Listed below are T cell receptor beta chains from one sample, sequenced in a study of T cells after somatic rescue of genetic block. This table comes from immunoSEQ multiplex PCR, and its TCRdb copy is limited to in-frame clones, with some not included. The sample yields tens of thousands of clones, approximately 90% seen once. Sequencing input: peripheral blood mononuclear cells (PBMCs). The source of these receptors is a man aged 25-40 years. The CDR3 runs from the conserved cysteine through the conserved F or W. Fields, in order: V gene, CDR3 protein.

TRBV18,CASSPPEGAGTYEQYF
TRBV19,CASSLTSGGEQFF
TRBV4-2,CASSPQGENTEAFF
TRBV2,CASSGFNEQFF
TRBV7-9,CASSFGISYEQYF
TRBV25-1,CASSDDRGPGTQYF
TRBV11-2,CASSLGWDGELFF
TRBV19,CASSHGTDNQPQHF
TRBV18,CASSSGYRGVQETQYF
TRBV2,CASREGSDEQYF
TRBV7-8,CASSFTGTGVEQYF
TRBV7-9,CASSDRLASGGYNEQFF
TRBV2,CASRPGTGSYNEQFF
TRBV19,CASSIAGSDEKLFF
TRBV7-9,CASSTRQGDEKLFF
TRBV6-5,CASSPLHYGYTF
TRBV7-2,CASSFDQTRYNEQFF
TRBV2,CASSDTGGRGYTF
TRBV28,CASSFGQGRYGYTF
TRBV19,CASTSEGRSWDAEQFF
TRBV27,CASSHTPRYGYTF
TRBV6-1,CASSKLAVNTGELFF
TRBV5-1,CASSASLGAQETQYF
TRBV27,CASSFGGRRDNEQFF
TRBV5-6,CASSLALAGGDTQYF
TRBV6-5,CASSYSRQDEKLFF
TRBV9,CASSALGTSYEQYF
TRBV5-1,CASSFWEQYEQYF
TRBV28,CASSTRKTGETQYF
TRBV28,CASSYTGTGTDTQYF
TRBV5-4,CASSRPGGREVAQFF
TRBV9,CASSVASSYNEQFF
TRBV7-8,CASSLDYLRDSSYEQYF
TRBV5-1,CASSLGDRILGGTDTQYF
TRBV19,CASSMRGDQETQYF
TRBV11-2,CASSSRLAGSYEQYF
TRBV10-1,CASSEGPNEKLFF
TRBV12-5,CASGTSGFTDTQYF
TRBV29-1,CSVEGRRFLGNEQFF
TRBV7-8,CASSSLVGLGTYEQYF
TRBV7-2,CASSPGPSGANVLTF
TRBV7-9,CAAGTTYEQYF
TRBV5-1,CASSPGVGVETQYF
TRBV6-6,CASGDRGLYEQYF
TRBV19,CASSPTSLETQYF
TRBV19,CASSQTGSYKPEAFF
TRBV5-6,CASSLGTGGGETQYF
TRBV6-1,CASSLSGTSTEAFF